The 10 T cell receptor beta chains below come from one sample, sequenced in a study of blood T cell repertoires in COVID-19. Profiled with immunoSEQ multiplex PCR; TCRdb holds only in-frame clones, not every one. Among about 47,000 clones listed, around 84% were seen once. The sample consisted of peripheral blood. These receptors were collected from a man aged 45-60 years with acute or convalescent COVID-19.

This sequence joins TRBV6-5 and TRBJ1-2; D unresolved. V was pared by 0 bases and J by 0 bases, with 11 bases between. This CDR3 is built from 16 residues. The germline CDR1 and CDR2 sequences are MNHEY and SVGAGI. CDR3 coding DNA: TGTGCCAGCAGTTACTCGATGGGAGGGTCTAACTATGGCTACACCTTC. It translates to CASSYSMGGSNYGYTF.

V usage is TRBV28 and J usage is TRBJ2-7; 9 nucleotides agree with TRBD1. The CDR3 is 15 amino acids. CDR1 MDHEN and CDR2 SYDVKM come from the germline V gene. Germline trimming cut 5 bases from V and 6 bases from J; bases unmatched to any gene: 11. DNA for the CDR3: TGTGCCAGCAGTACCATGGAGACAGGGGGGCGCGAGCAGTACTTC. It specifies CASSTMETGGREQYF.

The rearrangement joins TRBV28 to TRBJ1-5, with D perhaps matching TRBD1 (5 bases). The V end was cut by 9 bases, the J end by 3 bases, with 12 bases between. The CDR3 loop spans 13 amino acids. The germline CDR1 and CDR2 sequences are MDHEN and SYDVKM. The CDR3, as DNA: TGTGCCAGTATCCGGGACTTCAATCAGCCCCAGCATTTT. Translation gives CASIRDFNQPQHF.

The V call is TRBV7-9, the J call TRBJ2-1; 10 positions match TRBD1. V was pared by 5 bases and J by 9 bases, with 7 bases of the junction left unmatched. Germline CDR1 and CDR2: SEHNR and FQNEAQ (reference sequence). CDR3 length equals 14 residues. CDR3 protein: CASSRRDRGGEQFF. CDR3 bases: TGTGCCAGCAGCCGCCGGGACAGGGGAGGTGAGCAGTTCTTC.

This rearrangement joins TRBV28 to TRBJ2-1; 9 bases fit TRBD2. Losses at the gene ends were 6 bases for V and 5 bases for J; bases not matched to a gene: 2. Germline CDR1 reads MDHEN; CDR2 reads SYDVKM. The CDR3 consists of 13 residues. CDR3 amino acids: CASRPSGDNEQFF. DNA for the CDR3: TGTGCCAGCAGACCTAGCGGGGACAATGAGCAGTTCTTC.

The chain recombines TRBV5-1 with TRBJ2-7; D perhaps matches TRBD2 (6 bases). The CDR3 has 15 amino acids. V lost 0 bases to trimming and J lost 0 bases, with 10 bases between them. In germline, CDR1 is SGHRS, CDR2 YFSETQ. The CDR3 spells CASSLVGGSSYEQYF. The CDR3 coding sequence is TGCGCCAGCAGCTTGGTTGGGGGGAGCTCCTACGAGCAGTACTTC.

The genes are TRBV3-1 (or the pseudogene TRBV3-2) and TRBJ1-2; 7 bases line up with TRBD1. The CDR3 spans 14 residues. V was pared by 2 bases and J by 7 bases, with 7 bases of the junction left unmatched. Germline V lookup: CDR1 LGHDT, CDR2 YNNKEL (reference sequence). In nucleotides, the CDR3 is TGTGCCAGCAGCCAAACTATGACAGGGATTGGCTACACCTTC. Protein product: CASSQTMTGIGYTF.

The CDR3 protein is CASGLNSNQPQHF. CDR3 DNA: TGTGCTAGTGGTTTGAACAGTAATCAGCCCCAGCATTTT. This chain joins TRBV12-5 and TRBJ1-5; D remains ambiguous. The CDR3 has 13 amino acids. V lost 2 bases and J lost 4, with 6 bases in between. The germline V gene has CDR1 LGHNT and CDR2 FRNRAP. Full variable domain (outside the CDR3, taken from reference TRBV12-5 and TRBJ1-5): DARVTQTPRHKVTEMGQEVTMRCQPILGHNTVFWYRQTMMQGLELLAYFRNRAPLDDSGMPKDRFSAEMPDATLATLKIQPSEPRDSAVYFCASGLNSNQPQHFGDGTRLSIL.

The gene calls are TRBV27 and TRBJ2-5; 10 bases agree with TRBD1. The germline gives CDR1 MNHEY, CDR2 SMNVEV (reference sequence). This CDR3 has 14 residues. Trimming took 2 bases from V and 8 from J; bases not matched to a gene: 5. The CDR3 DNA is TGTGCCAGCAGTTTAACTCGGGACAGGGGAACCCAGTACTTC. It encodes CASSLTRDRGTQYF.

This sequence joins TRBV30 and TRBJ2-7; TRBD1 aligns across 7 bases. The CDR3 contains 16 residues. The junction had 11 bases not matched to a gene; V was cut back by 0 bases and J by 3 bases. The germline V gene has CDR1 GTSNPN and CDR2 SVGIG (reference sequence). This CDR3 reads CAWSVQGGVLIYEQYF. The CDR3 DNA is TGTGCCTGGAGTGTACAAGGGGGCGTGCTTATCTACGAGCAGTACTTC.